A single sample gave rise to the 5 T cell receptor beta chains below, sequenced in a study of tissue T cells after allogeneic stem cell transplantation. Enrolled prospectively were adult allogeneic hematopoietic cell transplant recipients whose graft-versus-host disease was steroid-refractory. Profiled with immunoSEQ multiplex PCR; TCRdb holds only in-frame clones, not every one. The data contain some 3,100 clones, about 64% of them singletons. Sequencing was performed on descending colon tissue, taken at autopsy. These receptors all stem from a male patient over 55 with steroid-refractory graft-versus-host disease after an allogeneic stem cell transplant. Some T cells may possibly be graft donor cells.

The chain joins TRBV7-2 to TRBJ2-1; 12 bases are a match to TRBD2. CDR3 length equals 16 residues. Germline V lookup: CDR1 SGHTA, CDR2 FQGNSA. The ends lost 5 bases at V and 7 bases at J; junction bases unmatched: 9. CDR3 sequence reads: CASSRRLAGAQNEQFF. CDR3 coding DNA: TGTGCCAGCAGCCGGAGACTAGCGGGGGCCCAAAATGAGCAGTTCTTC.

The rearrangement links TRBV2 to TRBJ1-5; D perhaps matches TRBD1 (5 bases). The V and J ends lost 6 bases and 2 bases respectively, with 17 bases between them. Germline V gene data show CDR1 as SNHLY and CDR2 as FYNNEI. The CDR3 runs to 16 residues. CDR3 region: CASRMTGALGNQPQHF. CDR3 coding DNA: TGTGCCAGCAGGATGACCGGGGCGCTTGGCAATCAGCCCCAGCATTTT.

This clone was picked up one time. The J gene is TRBJ1-1, the V gene TRBV11-1; TRBD1 is a possible D gene (6 bases). Germline lookup yields CDR1 SGHAT and CDR2 FQDESV (reference sequence). The CDR3 is made up of 14 amino acids. V shed 3 bases and J shed 4 bases, with 12 bases lying between them. The DNA for the CDR3 is TGTGCCAGCAGCTTCGGGGGGCTCGTCACTGAAGCTTTCTTT. Protein product: CASSFGGLVTEAFF.

This clone was seen a single time. The J gene is TRBJ2-2, the V gene TRBV4-1, with D unresolved. With 1 base removed from V and 6 bases from J, the gap between germline ends came to 12 bases. Germline V gene data show CDR1 as MGHRA and CDR2 as YSYEKL. The CDR3 sequence is 15 residues long. The CDR3 protein is CASSQALVRAGELFF. CDR3 in DNA: TGCGCCAGCAGCCAAGCCCTAGTGAGAGCCGGGGAGCTGTTTTTT.

This clone has a handful of counts. The chain employs TRBV6-4 and TRBJ2-5; perhaps TRBD1 as D (6 bases). V dropped 4 bases and J dropped 4 bases, with 10 bases sitting between them. Germline CDR1 and CDR2: MRHNA and SNTAGT. The CDR3 has 13 amino acids. CDR3 loop: CASSANRAETQYF. The CDR3 DNA follows: TGTGCCAGCAGTGCCAACAGGGCAGAGACCCAGTACTTC.